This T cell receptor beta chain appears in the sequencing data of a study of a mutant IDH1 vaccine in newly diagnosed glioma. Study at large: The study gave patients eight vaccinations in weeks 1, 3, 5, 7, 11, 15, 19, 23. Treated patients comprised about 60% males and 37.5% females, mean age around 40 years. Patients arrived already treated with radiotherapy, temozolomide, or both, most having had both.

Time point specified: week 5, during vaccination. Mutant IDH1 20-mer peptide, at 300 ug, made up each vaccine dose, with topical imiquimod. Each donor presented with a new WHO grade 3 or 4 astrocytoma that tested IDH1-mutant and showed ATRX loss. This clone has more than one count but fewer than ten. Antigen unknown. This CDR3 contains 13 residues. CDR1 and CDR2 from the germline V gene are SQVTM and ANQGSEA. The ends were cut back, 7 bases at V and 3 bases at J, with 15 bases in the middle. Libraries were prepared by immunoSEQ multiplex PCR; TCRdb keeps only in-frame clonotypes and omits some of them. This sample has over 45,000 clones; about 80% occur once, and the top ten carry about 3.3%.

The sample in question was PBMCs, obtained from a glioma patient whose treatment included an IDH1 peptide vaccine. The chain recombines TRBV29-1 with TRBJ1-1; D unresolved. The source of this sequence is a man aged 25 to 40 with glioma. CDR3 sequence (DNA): TGCAGCGCTGGCAAGGGTTTACACACTGAAGCTTTCTTT. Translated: CSAGKGLHTEAFF.